This is a list of T cell receptor beta chains from one sample in a study of blood T cell repertoires in COVID-19. The repertoire was sequenced with immunoSEQ multiplex PCR; TCRdb's copy has only in-frame clones and lacks some. The data show fewer than 200,000 clones, around 81% seen once. Sequencing was done on a sample of peripheral blood. The source of these receptors is a woman at least 80 years old with COVID-19, enrolled during active disease. Both conserved end residues are trimmed from each CDR3.

J gene: TRBJ1-1; V gene: TRBV9; CDR3 protein: ASSTPGGEAF
J gene: TRBJ2-7; V gene: TRBV12-3/TRBV12-4; CDR3 protein: ASGKTGLYEQY
J gene: TRBJ1-2; V gene: TRBV18; CDR3 protein: ASSPDSGSGYT
J gene: TRBJ2-1; V gene: TRBV5-1; CDR3 protein: ASSGSGGFSYNEQF
J gene: TRBJ2-7; V gene: TRBV6-6; CDR3 protein: ASSYPLAGRARGQY
J gene: TRBJ1-5; V gene: TRBV18; CDR3 protein: ASSRGGTQH
J gene: TRBJ2-7; V gene: TRBV19; CDR3 protein: ASSPDVPGSGDEQY
J gene: TRBJ1-2; V gene: TRBV29-1; CDR3 protein: SVGLLDGYT
J gene: TRBJ2-1; V gene: TRBV25-1; CDR3 protein: ASSSGTSGRWNEQF
J gene: TRBJ1-2; V gene: TRBV5-1; CDR3 protein: ASSLVAREDGGYT
J gene: TRBJ2-6; V gene: TRBV19; CDR3 protein: ASSQAGANVLT
J gene: TRBJ2-5; V gene: TRBV5-1; CDR3 protein: ASSPSGAALGETQY
J gene: TRBJ2-5; V gene: TRBV5-1; CDR3 protein: ASSVTSEKETQY
J gene: TRBJ2-7; V gene: TRBV7-9; CDR3 protein: ASSLALAGLTGEQY
J gene: TRBJ2-3; V gene: TRBV19; CDR3 protein: ASSRTRRNAYTDTQY
J gene: TRBJ2-3; V gene: TRBV10-3; CDR3 protein: AISEGGAPSTDTQY
J gene: TRBJ2-6; V gene: TRBV27; CDR3 protein: ASSLYGANVLT
J gene: TRBJ2-7; V gene: TRBV27; CDR3 protein: ASSRRGGTSGTYEQY
J gene: TRBJ2-1; V gene: TRBV5-1; CDR3 protein: ASSSPGSYNEQF
J gene: TRBJ1-3; V gene: TRBV6-5; CDR3 protein: ASSYARGTIY
J gene: TRBJ2-7; V gene: TRBV28; CDR3 protein: ASSPRRTPTREY
J gene: TRBJ2-2; V gene: TRBV3-1/TRBV3-2; CDR3 protein: ASSPGTADTGELF
J gene: TRBJ2-3; V gene: TRBV19; CDR3 protein: ASKSQARSTDTQY
J gene: TRBJ2-7; V gene: TRBV28; CDR3 protein: ASSFQGYEQY
J gene: TRBJ1-1; V gene: TRBV6-5; CDR3 protein: ASSQRGPEAF